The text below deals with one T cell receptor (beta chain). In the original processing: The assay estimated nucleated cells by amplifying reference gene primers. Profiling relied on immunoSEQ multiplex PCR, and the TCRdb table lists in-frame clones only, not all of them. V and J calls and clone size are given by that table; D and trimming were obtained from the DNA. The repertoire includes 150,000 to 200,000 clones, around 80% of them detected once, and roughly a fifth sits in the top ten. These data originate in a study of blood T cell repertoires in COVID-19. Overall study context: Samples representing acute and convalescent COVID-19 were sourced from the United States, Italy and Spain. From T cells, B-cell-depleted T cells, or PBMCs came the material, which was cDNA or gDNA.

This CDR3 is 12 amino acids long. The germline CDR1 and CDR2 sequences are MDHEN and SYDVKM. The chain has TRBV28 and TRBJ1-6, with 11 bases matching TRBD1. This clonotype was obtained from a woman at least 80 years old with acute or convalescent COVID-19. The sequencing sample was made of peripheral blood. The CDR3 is CCAGQGDSPLHF. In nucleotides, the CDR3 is TGTTGCGCGGGACAGGGGGACTCACCCCTCCACTTT.